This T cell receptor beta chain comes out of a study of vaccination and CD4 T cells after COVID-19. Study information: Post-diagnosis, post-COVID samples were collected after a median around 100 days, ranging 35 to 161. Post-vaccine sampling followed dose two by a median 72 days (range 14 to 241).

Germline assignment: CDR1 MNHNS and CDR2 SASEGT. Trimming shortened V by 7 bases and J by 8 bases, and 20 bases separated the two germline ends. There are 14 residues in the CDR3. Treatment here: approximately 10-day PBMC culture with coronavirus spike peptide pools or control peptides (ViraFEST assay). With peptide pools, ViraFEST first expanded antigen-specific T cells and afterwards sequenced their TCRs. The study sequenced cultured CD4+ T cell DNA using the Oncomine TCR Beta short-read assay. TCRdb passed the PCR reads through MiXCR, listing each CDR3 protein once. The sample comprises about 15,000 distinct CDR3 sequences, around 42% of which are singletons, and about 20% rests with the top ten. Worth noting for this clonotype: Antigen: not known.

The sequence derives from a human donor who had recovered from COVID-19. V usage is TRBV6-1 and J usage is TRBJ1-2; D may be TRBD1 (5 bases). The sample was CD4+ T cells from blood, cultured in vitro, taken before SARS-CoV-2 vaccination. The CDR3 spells CASNRGIARGGYTF. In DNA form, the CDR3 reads TGTGCCAGCAACAGAGGGATAGCTCGGGGCGGCTACACCTTC.